The 25 T cell receptor beta chains below come from one sample, sequenced in a study of shared clonotypes between healthy human individuals. Assay: immunoSEQ multiplex PCR; the TCRdb copy retains only in-frame clones and omits some. The repertoire holds 400,000 to 550,000 clones, with 70% to 85% as singletons. The material sequenced was PBMCs. The origin of the receptors is a woman in her thirties or forties in good health. Some clones in this sample may be carry-over from other donors' samples.

The V and J genes are TRBV4-1 and TRBJ1-1; no firm D call. From germline, CDR1 is MGHRA and CDR2 YSYEKL. The CDR3 has 12 amino acids. The V gene lost 4 bases and the J gene lost 11 bases, with 14 bases spanning the gap. The CDR3 loop is CASSLLAGKAFF. In nucleotides, the CDR3 is TGCGCCAGCAGCCTGCTCGCGGGAAAGGCTTTCTTT.

This clone was detected only once. The chain has TRBV18 and TRBJ2-1; 9 bases are shared with TRBD1. The V gene end was trimmed by 4 bases and the J gene end by 2 bases; junction bases not matched to a gene: 3. The CDR3 has 15 residues. In germline, CDR1 is KGHSH, CDR2 LQKENI. CDR3 nucleotides: TGTGCCAGCTCACTGCGACAGGGGGCCTACAATGAGCAGTTCTTC. Protein sequence: CASSLRQGAYNEQFF.

As DNA, the CDR3 is TGTGCCAGCAGTTTAATAGGGACTGGCTATAAGCAGTACTTC. Amino acid sequence: CASSLIGTGYKQYF. The chain is built from TRBV28 and TRBJ2-7; D perhaps matches TRBD2 (6 bases). CDR1 is MDHEN and CDR2 is SYDVKM in the germline V gene. V gave up 2 bases and J gave up 8 bases, with 16 bases separating them. The CDR3 is made up of 14 amino acids. The whole variable domain, filled in from reference TRBV28 and TRBJ2-7, reads DVKVTQSSRYLVKRTGEKVFLECVQDMDHENMFWYRQDPGLGLRLIYFSYDVKMKEKGDIPEGYSVSREKKERFSLILESASTNQTSMYLCASSLIGTGYKQYFGPGTRLTVT.

The chain has TRBV7-3 and TRBJ2-4; D unclear. The germline V and J ends were trimmed by 2 bases and 5 bases, with 10 bases remaining between them. This CDR3 comprises 14 residues. Germline CDR1 is SGHTA and CDR2 is FQGTGA. CDR3 region: CASSLGGGQNIQYF. The CDR3 DNA reads TGTGCCAGCAGCTTAGGCGGCGGACAAAACATTCAGTACTTC.

The count of this clone is one. The genes are TRBV7-9 and TRBJ2-5, with 9 bases lining up with TRBD2. Unmatched junction bases numbered 2, after V lost 6 bases and J lost 0 bases. Germline CDR1 reads SEHNR; CDR2 reads FQNEAQ (reference sequence). The CDR3 sequence is 14 residues long. DNA of the CDR3: TGTGCCAGCAGTCTAGCGGGAAACCAAGAGACCCAGTACTTC. Protein sequence: CASSLAGNQETQYF.

The chain is built from TRBV29-1 and TRBJ1-2; D ambiguous. The CDR3 consists of 13 residues. CDR1 and CDR2 from the germline V gene are SQVTM and ANQGSEA. The V end lost 0 bases, the J end lost 5 bases, and 10 bases lay between the germline ends. The CDR3 nucleotides are TGCAGCGTTGAAGATCTCAGGCTATATGGCTACACCTTC. Residues: CSVEDLRLYGYTF.

The CDR3 DNA reads as TGTGCCAGCAGTGATGTAGCCCGCTATGGCTACACCTTC. Translation gives CASSDVARYGYTF. The chain carries TRBV6-4 and TRBJ1-2; D remains ambiguous. The CDR3 contains 13 residues. Germline V gives CDR1 MRHNA, CDR2 SNTAGT. With 3 bases removed from V and 4 bases from J, the gap between germline ends came to 9 bases.

This clone showed up many times. This chain joins TRBV27 and TRBJ1-1; no firm D call. The V and J ends lost 2 bases and 1 base respectively, with 8 bases between them. Germline CDR1 MNHEY, CDR2 SMNVEV (reference sequence). This CDR3 is built from 14 residues. The CDR3: CASSLSVGNTEAFF. The DNA for the CDR3 is TGTGCCAGCAGTTTAAGTGTCGGGAACACTGAAGCTTTCTTT.

CDR3 sequence: CASSMWRDSYEQYF. The CDR3 nucleotides read TGTGCCAGTAGTATGTGGCGGGACTCCTACGAGCAGTACTTC. The V gene is TRBV19, the J gene TRBJ2-7, with D tentatively TRBD2 (6 bases). Germline V gene lookup returns CDR1 LNHDA and CDR2 SQIVND (reference sequence). Trimming pared 3 bases from V and 0 bases from J, leaving 9 bases between. The CDR3 is 14 residues long.

The chain carries TRBV25-1 and TRBJ2-3; 12 positions match TRBD2. V was pared by 0 bases and J by 2 bases, with 6 bases of the junction left unmatched. Germline loops: CDR1 MGHDK, CDR2 SYGVNS. The CDR3 is 18 residues long. This CDR3 reads CASSEYQGLAGATDTQYF. The DNA for the CDR3 is TGTGCCAGCAGTGAATACCAGGGACTAGCGGGCGCCACAGATACGCAGTATTTT.

This rearrangement joins TRBV9 to TRBJ2-1, with D perhaps matching TRBD2 (5 bases). Looked up from germline, CDR1 is SGDLS and CDR2 is YYNGEE. The V end was cut by 0 bases, the J end by 9 bases, with 10 bases between. CDR3 length: 13 residues. The CDR3 DNA sequence: TGTGCCAGCAGCGTAGCGGGAAACGGTGAGCAGTTCTTC. This encodes CASSVAGNGEQFF.

The rearrangement uses TRBV11-2 and TRBJ2-1; 12 bases agree with TRBD1. The CDR3 is 17 amino acids. J was trimmed by 9 bases and V by 5 bases; bases with no gene match: 14. CDR1 is SGHAT, CDR2 FQNNGV, per germline. Here the CDR3 DNA reads TGTGCCAGCAGCCACCCTCCCCGGGACAGGGGGCGAGGTGAGCAGTTCTTC. Amino acids: CASSHPPRDRGRGEQFF.

The gene calls are TRBV7-2 and TRBJ2-5, with 8 nucleotides matching TRBD2. CDR3 length: 17 amino acids. CDR1 and CDR2 from the germline V gene are SGHTA and FQGNSA. J lost 1 base, V lost 2 bases, and 9 bases had no gene match. DNA for the CDR3: TGTGCCAGCAGCTTACAAGGGACTAGAGGGAGCCAAGAGACCCAGTACTTC. This gives the protein CASSLQGTRGSQETQYF.

The rearrangement uses TRBV5-4 and TRBJ2-2; the D call may be TRBD1 or TRBD2 (6 bases each). CDR1 and CDR2 (germline): SGHNT, YYREEE (reference sequence). This CDR3 region has 16 residues. Trimming removed 4 bases at V and 6 bases at J, with 19 bases between. CDR3 loop: CASSPGGQGVSGELFF. CDR3 nucleotides: TGTGCCAGCAGCCCCGGGGGACAAGGGGTATCCGGGGAGCTGTTTTTT.

This chain uses TRBV29-1 with TRBJ1-1; D may be TRBD1 (5 bases). The CDR3 contains 13 residues. V lost 3 bases and J lost 5, with 13 bases in between. CDR1 and CDR2 from the germline V gene are SQVTM and ANQGSEA. For the CDR3, the DNA is TGCAGCGTTGATAGGGGTGTTAGGACTGAAGCTTTCTTT. Its translation: CSVDRGVRTEAFF.

This sequence joins TRBV7-2 and TRBJ1-1, with D tentatively TRBD1 (5 bases). Trimming stripped 3 bases from V and 8 bases from J, with 16 bases between. Germline V gives CDR1 SGHTA, CDR2 FQGNSA. This CDR3 has 14 amino acids. The CDR3 DNA follows: TGTGCCAGCAGCTTGGGAGACAGTACCAGGGAAGCTTTCTTT. Its translation is CASSLGDSTREAFF.

The chain joins TRBV5-1 to TRBJ2-7; tentative D call: TRBD1 (5 bases). Trimming shortened V by 6 bases and J by 3 bases, and 19 bases separated the two germline ends. The CDR3 length is 15 residues. Germline V CDR1 and CDR2: SGHRS, YFSETQ. The CDR3 region is CASKTAIYSNYEQYF. In DNA, the CDR3 is TGCGCCAGCAAGACAGCGATTTACTCGAACTACGAGCAGTACTTC.

The V and J genes are TRBV5-1 and TRBJ2-3; TRBD2 is a possible D gene (5 bases). V lost 6 bases and J lost 0, with 17 bases in between. The CDR3 runs to 16 residues. In germline, CDR1 is SGHRS, CDR2 YFSETQ. This CDR3 is CASIEGTLVSTDTQYF. CDR3 nucleotide sequence: TGCGCCAGCATTGAGGGAACCCTCGTTAGCACAGATACGCAGTATTTT.

Only a few counts were recorded for this clone. The chain couples TRBV4-3 to TRBJ2-5, with TRBD2 matching 7 bases. The J call may be faulty, since TRBJ2-7 better matches the DNA end. The CDR3 runs 15 residues. The germline V gene encodes CDR1 LGHNA and CDR2 YSLEER. The CDR3 DNA reads TGCGCCAGCAGCCAACAAGCGGGATGGTCCTACGAGCAGTACTTC. This codes for CASSQQAGWSYEQYF.

This chain uses TRBV7-2 with TRBJ1-4; D may be TRBD1 (6 bases). CDR3 length equals 14 residues. V was pared by 5 bases and J by 4 bases, with 11 bases between. Germline V gene data show CDR1 as SGHTA and CDR2 as FQGNSA. CDR3 in amino acids: CASSLRTVNEKLFF. For the CDR3, the DNA is TGTGCCAGCAGCCTACGGACAGTTAATGAAAAACTGTTTTTT.

The CDR3 sequence is CAISEGGSSYNEQFF. DNA for the CDR3: TGTGCCATCAGTGAGGGCGGGAGCTCCTACAATGAGCAGTTCTTC. The V and J genes are TRBV10-3 and TRBJ2-1, with 7 bases fitting TRBD2. The CDR3 runs to 15 residues. CDR1 is ENHRY and CDR2 is SYGVKD in the germline V gene. Trimming at V came to 2 bases and at J to 0 bases, leaving 1 base not matched to a gene.

This chain links TRBV10-3 with TRBJ2-2; 13 bases match TRBD2. The CDR3 sequence is 17 residues long. Per the germline V gene, CDR1 is ENHRY and CDR2 is SYGVKD. Trimming removed 6 bases from V and 1 base from J; junction bases left unmatched: 5. The CDR3 DNA follows: TGTGCCATCAGCCGGGGACTAGCGGGACGGAACACCGGGGAGCTGTTTTTT. It translates to CAISRGLAGRNTGELFF.

This sequence joins TRBV6-1 and TRBJ2-2, with D hard to call. CDR3 length: 13 residues. Germline V gene sequence: CDR1 MNHNS, CDR2 SASEGT. Between the trimmed V and J ends, which lost 8 bases and 1 base, there was a span of 8 bases. The CDR3 DNA reads as TGTGCCAGCGCCGCAGTGAACACCGGGGAGCTGTTTTTT. Translated: CASAAVNTGELFF.

Many counts were recorded for this clone. The J gene is TRBJ2-7, the V gene TRBV9; D unclear. The germline V gene has CDR1 SGDLS and CDR2 YYNGEE. The ends were cut back, 0 bases at V and 2 bases at J, with 9 bases in the middle. The CDR3 extends over 14 amino acids. The CDR3, as DNA: TGTGCCAGCAGCGTAGGTGGTCTTCCCTACGAGCAGTACTTC. Translation gives CASSVGGLPYEQYF.

As to this clone: This specimen includes other DNA sequences encoding the same CDR3. The J gene is TRBJ2-5, the V gene TRBV7-9; perhaps D is TRBD1 or TRBD2 (6 bases each). The CDR3 runs 14 residues. V shed 0 bases and J shed 4 bases, with 9 bases lying between them. Germline assignment: CDR1 SEHNR and CDR2 FQNEAQ (reference sequence). This chain's CDR3 is CASSLAGGGETQYF. The CDR3 bases are TGTGCCAGCAGCTTAGCCGGGGGCGGAGAGACCCAGTACTTC.